The rows below give T cell receptor beta chains drawn from one sample of a study of T cell responses to AZD1222 COVID-19 vaccine. Repertoires were generated with immunoSEQ multiplex PCR, while TCRdb's copy carries only in-frame clones and drops some. The sample yields 100,000 to 150,000 clones, around 92% seen once. The sample consisted of peripheral blood, taken 28 days after the second AZD1222 dose. Every receptor here comes from an adult who received the AZD1222 COVID-19 vaccine. The conserved cysteine and the conserved F or W are not part of the CDR3 here. Each record gives: J gene, V gene, CDR3 length, CDR3 protein.

>TRBJ1-4|TRBV2|15
ASILYRPGQNNEKLF
>TRBJ1-1|TRBV2|14
ASGGNYQRADTEAF
>TRBJ1-2|TRBV5-1|12
ASAAGGQNYGYT
>TRBJ2-3|TRBV4-2|14
ASSQGTSGYTDTQY
>TRBJ2-7|TRBV14|10
ASSPTGYEQY
>TRBJ1-2|TRBV27|13
ASSLQTGTNYGYT
>TRBJ2-2|TRBV5-1|13
ASSPSPRSPGELF
>TRBJ2-5|TRBV7-9|11
ASSFLGMETQY
>TRBJ2-7|TRBV28|11
ASSLTGAYEQY
>TRBJ1-5|TRBV2|13
ASRQGPDSNQPQH
>TRBJ1-2|TRBV4-1|15
ASSARDRGPQHYGYT
>TRBJ1-1|TRBV4-1|11
AISWDLNTEAF
>TRBJ2-1|TRBV10-3|8
AISELTRF
>TRBJ1-5|TRBV19|13
ASSPIGGFNQPQH
>TRBJ2-3|TRBV11-2|13
ASSPLGGSTDTQY
>TRBJ1-1|TRBV20-1|9
SELRRDSAF
>TRBJ1-6|TRBV28|12
ASSRDRYNSPLH
>TRBJ1-1|TRBV2|14
ASSEAGDRVGTEAF
>TRBJ1-6|TRBV2|11
ASSDYLRDPLN
>TRBJ2-5|TRBV5-1|15
ATESPPRGKPQETQY
>TRBJ2-7|TRBV18|13
ASSGGGTGGYEQY
>TRBJ2-1|TRBV6-5|13
ASSLGQGRVNEQF
>TRBJ1-2|TRBV19|12
ASRNDGGNYGYT
>TRBJ1-2|TRBV29-1|13
SVELRDRGLYGYT
>TRBJ1-5|TRBV27|13
ASSLRGYPMGPQH
>TRBJ2-7|TRBV19|16
ASSNFFRDRRHSYEQY
>TRBJ2-7|TRBV28|14
ASSSTPHRETYEQY
>TRBJ2-5|TRBV7-8|14
ASSLAVRTGKETQY
>TRBJ1-2|TRBV5-4|12
ASSISQGDSGYT
>TRBJ2-7|TRBV19|13
ASSIGRLAGTEQY
>TRBJ2-3|TRBV4-1|11
ASSQASTDTQY
>TRBJ1-2|TRBV6-5|11
ASNPDRLYGYT
>TRBJ1-3|TRBV12-3/TRBV12-4|11
ASIQDSGNTIY
>TRBJ1-2|TRBV5-1|13
ASSSTGGNPYGYT
>TRBJ1-3|TRBV14|13
ASSQGKYSGNTIY
>TRBJ2-7|TRBV6-1|12
ASSENPIDYEQY
>TRBJ1-1|TRBV6-5|14
ASSYSDRGHDTEAF
>TRBJ2-3|TRBV6-5|13
ASSLGTGNTDTQY
>TRBJ2-7|TRBV2|13
ASSEEVVSSYEQY
>TRBJ2-7|TRBV19|13
ASSGATESSYEQY
>TRBJ1-3|TRBV19|12
ASLLQGSGNTIY
>TRBJ1-4|TRBV2|13
ASIIGPTTNEKLF
>TRBJ1-2|TRBV7-2|13
ASSLDQGNNYGYT